The clone carrying this T cell receptor beta chain appeared a few times. Antigen unknown. V was shortened by 5 bases and J by 1 base, with 14 bases between the two germline ends. This CDR3 comprises 15 residues. Germline V gene sequence: CDR1 SNHLY, CDR2 FYNNEI. The sample is drawn from a study of identical twins. Study observations and caveats: Out-of-frame alpha sequences that twins shared showed excess low generation probability. Weaker excess twin sharing was seen among beta out-of-frame sequences.

MiXCR, applied by TCRdb to the 5' RACE reads, yields one record per CDR3 protein. This table holds some 270,000 distinct CDR3 sequences, about 8.3% found once. These data also formed part of another study, on yellow fever vaccine responses in identical twins. That study reports: Twins reportedly appeared to share part of their vaccine T cell response while keeping part individual.

This receptor was obtained from a woman aged 18-30 years in good health. This chain links TRBV2 with TRBJ2-5; D is possibly TRBD2 (6 bases). Sequenced input: CD8+ T cells sorted from blood. The DNA of the CDR3 is TGTGCCAGCAGTTTAAGGAGGGCGGCCCAAGAGACCCAGTACTTC. It is translated as CASSLRRAAQETQYF.